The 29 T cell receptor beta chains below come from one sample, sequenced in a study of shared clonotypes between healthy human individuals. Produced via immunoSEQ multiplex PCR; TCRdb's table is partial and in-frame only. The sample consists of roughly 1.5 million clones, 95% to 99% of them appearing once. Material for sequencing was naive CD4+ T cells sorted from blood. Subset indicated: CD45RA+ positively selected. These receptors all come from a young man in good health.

CDR3 in DNA: TGTGCCAGCAGTTCAGGGGGCGGAAACACCATATATTTT. Translated: CASSSGGGNTIYF. The V and J genes are TRBV28 and TRBJ1-3, with 8 nucleotides matching TRBD1. CDR3 size: 13 residues. V was pared by 4 bases and J by 4 bases, with 0 bases of the junction left unmatched. Per the germline V gene, CDR1 is MDHEN and CDR2 is SYDVKM.

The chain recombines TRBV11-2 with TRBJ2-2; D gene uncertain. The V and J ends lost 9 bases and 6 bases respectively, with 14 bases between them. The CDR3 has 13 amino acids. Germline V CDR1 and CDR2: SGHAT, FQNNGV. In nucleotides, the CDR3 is TGTGCCAGTCGTCTTTCATTATCCGGGGAGCTGTTTTTT. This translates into CASRLSLSGELFF.

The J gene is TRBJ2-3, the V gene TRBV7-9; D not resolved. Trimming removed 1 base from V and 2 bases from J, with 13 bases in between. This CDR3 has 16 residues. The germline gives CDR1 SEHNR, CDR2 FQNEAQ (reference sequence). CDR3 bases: TGTGCCAGCAGCTTAGGGCCAGTAGGATACACAGATACGCAGTATTTT. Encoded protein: CASSLGPVGYTDTQYF.

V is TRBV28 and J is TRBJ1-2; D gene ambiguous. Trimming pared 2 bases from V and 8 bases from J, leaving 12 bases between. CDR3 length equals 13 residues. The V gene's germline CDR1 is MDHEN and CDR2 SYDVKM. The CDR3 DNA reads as TGTGCCAGCAGTTTAGCCGGGTCTAGGGGCTACACCTTC. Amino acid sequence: CASSLAGSRGYTF.

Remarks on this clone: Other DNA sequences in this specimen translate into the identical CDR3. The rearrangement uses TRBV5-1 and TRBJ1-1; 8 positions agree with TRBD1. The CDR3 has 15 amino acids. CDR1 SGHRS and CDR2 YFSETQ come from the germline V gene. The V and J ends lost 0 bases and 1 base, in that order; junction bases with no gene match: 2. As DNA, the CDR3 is TGCGCCAGCAGCTTGGGGGACAGGAGGAACACTGAAGCTTTCTTT. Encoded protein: CASSLGDRRNTEAFF.

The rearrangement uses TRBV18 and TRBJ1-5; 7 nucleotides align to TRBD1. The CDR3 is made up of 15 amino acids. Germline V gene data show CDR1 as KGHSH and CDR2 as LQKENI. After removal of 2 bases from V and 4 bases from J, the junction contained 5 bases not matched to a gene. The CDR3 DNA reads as TGTGCCAGCTCACCAAAGGGGGCGAGGAATCAGCCCCAGCATTTT. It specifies CASSPKGARNQPQHF. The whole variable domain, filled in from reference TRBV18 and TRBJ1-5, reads NAGVMQNPRHLVRRRGQEARLRCSPMKGHSHVYWYRQLPEEGLKFMVYLQKENIIDESGMPKERFSAEFPKEGPSILRIQQVVRGDSAAYFCASSPKGARNQPQHFGDGTRLSIL.

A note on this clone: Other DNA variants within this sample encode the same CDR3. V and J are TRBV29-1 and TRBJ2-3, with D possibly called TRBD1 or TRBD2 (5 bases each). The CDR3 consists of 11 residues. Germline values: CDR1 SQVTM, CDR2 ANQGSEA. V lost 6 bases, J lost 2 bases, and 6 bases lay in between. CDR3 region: CSVGATDTQYF. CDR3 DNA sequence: TGCAGCGTCGGGGCCACAGATACGCAGTATTTT.

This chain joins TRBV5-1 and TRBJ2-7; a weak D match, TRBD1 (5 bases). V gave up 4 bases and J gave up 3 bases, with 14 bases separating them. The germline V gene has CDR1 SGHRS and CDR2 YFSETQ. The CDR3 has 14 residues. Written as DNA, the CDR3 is TGCGCCAGCAGCCCAGGGTTTAAGAACTACGAGCAGTACTTC. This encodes CASSPGFKNYEQYF.

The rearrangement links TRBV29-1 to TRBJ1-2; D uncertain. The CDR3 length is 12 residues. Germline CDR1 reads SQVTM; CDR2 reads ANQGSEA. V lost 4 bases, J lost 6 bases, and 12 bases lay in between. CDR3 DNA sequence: TGCAGCGTTGTTCGTCCAGGTGATGGCTACACCTTC. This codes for CSVVRPGDGYTF.

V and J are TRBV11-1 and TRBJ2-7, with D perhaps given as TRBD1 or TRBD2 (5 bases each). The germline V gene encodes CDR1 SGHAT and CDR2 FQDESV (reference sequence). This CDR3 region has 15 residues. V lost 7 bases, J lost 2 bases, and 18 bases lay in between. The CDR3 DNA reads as TGTGCCAGCACACACTCCGGGACCGACGCCTACGAGCAGTACTTC. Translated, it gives CASTHSGTDAYEQYF.

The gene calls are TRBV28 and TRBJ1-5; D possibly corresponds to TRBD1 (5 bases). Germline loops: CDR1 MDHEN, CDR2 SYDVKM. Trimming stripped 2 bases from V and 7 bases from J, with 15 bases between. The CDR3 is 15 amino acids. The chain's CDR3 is CASSLGAGPFQPQHF. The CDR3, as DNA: TGTGCCAGCAGTTTAGGGGCAGGGCCGTTCCAGCCCCAGCATTTT.

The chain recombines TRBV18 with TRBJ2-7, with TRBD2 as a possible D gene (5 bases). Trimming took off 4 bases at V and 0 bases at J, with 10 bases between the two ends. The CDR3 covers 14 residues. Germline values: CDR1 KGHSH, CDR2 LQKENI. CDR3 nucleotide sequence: TGTGCCAGCTCACACCCGGGGATCTCCTACGAGCAGTACTTC. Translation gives CASSHPGISYEQYF.

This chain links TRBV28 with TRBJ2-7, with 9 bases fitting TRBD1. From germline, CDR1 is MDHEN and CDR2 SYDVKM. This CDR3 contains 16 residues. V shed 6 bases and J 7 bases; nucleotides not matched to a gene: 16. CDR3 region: CASSLLPGQGPREQYF. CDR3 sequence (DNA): TGTGCCAGCAGCCTCCTTCCGGGACAGGGCCCTCGGGAGCAGTACTTC.

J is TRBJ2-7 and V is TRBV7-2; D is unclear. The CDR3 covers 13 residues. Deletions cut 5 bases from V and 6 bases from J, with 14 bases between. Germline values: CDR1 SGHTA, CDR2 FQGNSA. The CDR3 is CASSHASPVEQYF. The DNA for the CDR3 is TGTGCCAGCAGCCATGCCTCCCCAGTCGAGCAGTACTTC.

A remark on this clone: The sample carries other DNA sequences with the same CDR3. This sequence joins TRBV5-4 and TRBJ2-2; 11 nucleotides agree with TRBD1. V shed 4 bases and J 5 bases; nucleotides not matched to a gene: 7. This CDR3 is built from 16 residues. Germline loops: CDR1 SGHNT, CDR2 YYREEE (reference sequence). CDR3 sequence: CASSPGQGANTGELFF. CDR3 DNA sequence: TGTGCCAGCAGCCCCGGACAGGGGGCTAATACCGGGGAGCTGTTTTTT.

The CDR3 region has the DNA TGTGCCAGCAGCTTAGTAGGGACGGGGAAGGGGAATCAGCCCCAGCATTTT. Amino acid sequence: CASSLVGTGKGNQPQHF. V is TRBV7-2 and J is TRBJ1-5; TRBD1 might be the D (5 bases). CDR3 length: 17 amino acids. The V end was cut by 1 base, the J end by 4 bases, with 17 bases between. Per the germline V gene, CDR1 is SGHTA and CDR2 is FQGNSA.

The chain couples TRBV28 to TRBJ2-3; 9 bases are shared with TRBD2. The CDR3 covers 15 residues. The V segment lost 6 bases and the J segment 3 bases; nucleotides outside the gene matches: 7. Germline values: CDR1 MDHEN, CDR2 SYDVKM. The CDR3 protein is CASSGLARGTDTQYF. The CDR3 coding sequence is TGTGCCAGCAGCGGACTAGCGAGGGGAACAGATACGCAGTATTTT. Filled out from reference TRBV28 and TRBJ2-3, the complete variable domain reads DVKVTQSSRYLVKRTGEKVFLECVQDMDHENMFWYRQDPGLGLRLIYFSYDVKMKEKGDIPEGYSVSREKKERFSLILESASTNQTSMYLCASSGLARGTDTQYFGPGTRLTVL.

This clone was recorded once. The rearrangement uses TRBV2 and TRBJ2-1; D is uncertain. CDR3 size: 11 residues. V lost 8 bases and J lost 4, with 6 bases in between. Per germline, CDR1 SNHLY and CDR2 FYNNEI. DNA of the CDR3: TGTGCCAGCGAGACTTACAATGAGCAGTTCTTC. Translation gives CASETYNEQFF.

Here the CDR3 reads CAWSVRVSSYNEQFF. As DNA, the CDR3 is TGTGCCTGGAGTGTCAGGGTGAGCTCCTACAATGAGCAGTTCTTC. This chain joins TRBV30 and TRBJ2-1; a weak D match, TRBD1 (5 bases). The V end was cut by 0 bases, the J end by 0 bases, with 9 bases between. Germline V gene data show CDR1 as GTSNPN and CDR2 as SVGIG (reference sequence). The length of the CDR3 is 15 residues.

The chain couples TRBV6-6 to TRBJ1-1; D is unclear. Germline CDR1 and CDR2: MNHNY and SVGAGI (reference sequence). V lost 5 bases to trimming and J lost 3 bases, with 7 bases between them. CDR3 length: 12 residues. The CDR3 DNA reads TGTGCCAGCAGTGATACAGACACTGAAGCTTTCTTT. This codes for CASSDTDTEAFF.

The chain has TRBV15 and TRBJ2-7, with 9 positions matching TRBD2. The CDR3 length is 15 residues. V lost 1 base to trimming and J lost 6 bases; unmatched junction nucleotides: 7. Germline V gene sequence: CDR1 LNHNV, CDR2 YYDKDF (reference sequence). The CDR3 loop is CATSRAGTSSLEQYF. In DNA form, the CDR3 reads TGTGCCACCAGCAGAGCGGGGACTAGCTCCCTCGAGCAGTACTTC.

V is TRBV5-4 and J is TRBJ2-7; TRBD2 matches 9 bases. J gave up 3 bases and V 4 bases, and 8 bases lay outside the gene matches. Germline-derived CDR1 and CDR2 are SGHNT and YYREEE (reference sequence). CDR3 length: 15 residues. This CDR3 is CASSRLWTSDYEQYF. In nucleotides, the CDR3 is TGTGCCAGCAGCCGTTTATGGACTAGCGACTACGAGCAGTACTTC.

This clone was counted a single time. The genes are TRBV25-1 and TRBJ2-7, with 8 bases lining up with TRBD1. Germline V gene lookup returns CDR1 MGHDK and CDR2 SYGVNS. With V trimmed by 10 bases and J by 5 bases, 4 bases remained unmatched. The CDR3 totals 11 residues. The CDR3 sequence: CATTGDNEQYF. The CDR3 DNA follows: TGTGCCACGACAGGGGACAACGAGCAGTACTTC.

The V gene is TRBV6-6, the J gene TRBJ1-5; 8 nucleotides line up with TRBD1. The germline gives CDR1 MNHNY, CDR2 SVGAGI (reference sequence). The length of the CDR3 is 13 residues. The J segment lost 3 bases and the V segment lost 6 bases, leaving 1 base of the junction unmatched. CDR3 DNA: TGTGCCAGCAGGGACAGGGACAATCAGCCCCAGCATTTT. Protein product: CASRDRDNQPQHF.

The CDR3 region has the DNA TGTGCCAGCAGCCAAGAGACTAGCGGGAACTCCTACAATGAGCAGTTCTTC. Its translation is CASSQETSGNSYNEQFF. This chain links TRBV4-2 with TRBJ2-1; TRBD2 matches at 11 bases. Germline CDR1 reads LGHNA; CDR2 reads YNFKEQ. This CDR3 is 17 amino acids long. J lost 0 bases, V lost 0 bases, and 1 base had no gene match.

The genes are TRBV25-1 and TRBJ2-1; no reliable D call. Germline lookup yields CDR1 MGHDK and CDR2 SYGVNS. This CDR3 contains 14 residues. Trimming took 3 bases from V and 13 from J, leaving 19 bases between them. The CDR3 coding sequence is TGTGCCAGCAGTGACTTCGGAGTCCCACACCGTCAGTTCTTC. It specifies CASSDFGVPHRQFF.

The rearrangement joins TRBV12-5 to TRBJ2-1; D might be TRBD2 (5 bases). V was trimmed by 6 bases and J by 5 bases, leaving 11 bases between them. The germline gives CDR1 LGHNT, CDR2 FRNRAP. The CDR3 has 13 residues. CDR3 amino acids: CASGAAGDNEQFF. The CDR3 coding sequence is TGTGCTAGTGGGGCAGCCGGGGACAATGAGCAGTTCTTC.

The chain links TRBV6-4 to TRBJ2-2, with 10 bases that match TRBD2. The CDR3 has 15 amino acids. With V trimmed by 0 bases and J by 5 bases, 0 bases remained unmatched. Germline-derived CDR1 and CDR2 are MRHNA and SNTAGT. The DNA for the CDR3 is TGTGCCAGCAGTGACTCGGGACTAGCGACCGGGGAGCTGTTTTTT. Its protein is CASSDSGLATGELFF.

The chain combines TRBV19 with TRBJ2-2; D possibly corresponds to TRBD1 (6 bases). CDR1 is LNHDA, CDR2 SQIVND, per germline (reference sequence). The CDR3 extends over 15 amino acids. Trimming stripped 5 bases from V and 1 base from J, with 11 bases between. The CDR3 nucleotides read TGTGCCAGTAGTCCCGACAGGAAGAACACCGGGGAGCTGTTTTTT. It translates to CASSPDRKNTGELFF.